This T cell receptor (beta chain) was observed in a study of blood T cell repertoires in COVID-19. Germline CDR1 reads WNHNN; CDR2 reads SYGVQD (reference sequence). This CDR3 has 14 residues. V gave up 0 bases and J gave up 6 bases; unmatched junction bases: 1. This table comes from immunoSEQ multiplex PCR, and its TCRdb copy is limited to in-frame clones, with some not included. The table has over 85,000 clones, around 86% seen once; the top ten hold about 3%. The sequencing input was peripheral blood. The receptor was derived from a man aged 50 to 59 with active or convalescent COVID-19. V is TRBV10-1 and J is TRBJ2-2; 7 bases line up with TRBD2. The CDR3 DNA is TGCGCCAGCAGTGAGTCTGGACTAGCCGGGGAGCTGTTTTTT. It specifies CASSESGLAGELFF.